Presented here are 8 T cell receptor beta chains from one specimen sequenced in a study of patients and donors after allogeneic stem cell transplantation. TCRdb redid the calling of the RT-PCR reads with MiXCR, one entry per CDR3 protein. The data show some 960,000 distinct CDR3 sequences, with about a sixth seen just once and about 6% held by the top ten. The sequenced sample was blood, either unsorted or a sorted T cell fraction (not recorded which). The receptors come from a human donor who was either an allogeneic HSCT recipient or a stem cell or donor lymphocyte infusion donor (not recorded which). It is not recorded whose cells these are; they may come from a transplant donor.

The J gene is TRBJ2-1, the V gene TRBV5-1; possibly TRBD2 for D (6 bases). V dropped 5 bases and J dropped 6 bases, with 21 bases sitting between them. Germline lookup yields CDR1 SGHRS and CDR2 YFSETQ. This CDR3 is built from 16 residues. This CDR3 reads CASSQLTGVSSNEQFF. The CDR3 DNA reads TGCGCCAGCAGTCAGCTAACGGGAGTAAGTAGCAATGAGCAGTTCTTC.

In its sample, this clonotype was seen a few times. V gene TRBV20-1 combines with J gene TRBJ2-5, with TRBD2 matching over 8 bases. The length of the CDR3 is 16 residues. J was trimmed by 2 bases and V by 5 bases; bases with no gene match: 13. Germline V lookup: CDR1 DFQATT, CDR2 SNEGSKA (reference sequence). The CDR3 reads CSAGTASGRPQETQYF. The CDR3 coding sequence is TGCAGTGCTGGCACGGCAAGCGGGAGACCTCAAGAGACCCAGTACTTC.

In its sample, this clonotype was seen a few times. V is TRBV5-1 and J is TRBJ2-1; D is possibly TRBD1 or TRBD2 (6 bases each). Germline V lookup: CDR1 SGHRS, CDR2 YFSETQ. Trimming pared 2 bases from V and 5 bases from J, leaving 20 bases between. The length of the CDR3 is 17 residues. The CDR3 DNA reads as TGCGCCAGCAGCTTAGAACAGGGACTTCAGATCAACAATGAGCAGTTCTTC. Its protein is CASSLEQGLQINNEQFF.

The chain combines TRBV24-1 with TRBJ2-3; tentatively, D is TRBD1 (6 bases). CDR3 length: 15 amino acids. Deletions cut 2 bases from V and 1 base from J, with 9 bases between. Germline lookup yields CDR1 KGHDR and CDR2 SFDVKD. DNA of the CDR3: TGTGCCACCAGTGATTCGGCAGGGGGCACAGATACGCAGTATTTT. The encoded protein is CATSDSAGGTDTQYF.

CDR3: CASSRGLAGGVADTQYF. The CDR3 DNA reads as TGTGCCAGCAGCCGGGGACTAGCGGGAGGGGTCGCAGATACGCAGTATTTT. The chain joins TRBV9 to TRBJ2-3, with 16 bases fitting TRBD2. V trimming: 4 bases; J trimming: 4 bases; junction bases outside the gene matches: 6. Germline CDR1 and CDR2: SGDLS and YYNGEE. This CDR3 has 17 amino acids.

In this sample, this clonotype turned up a few times. The gene calls are TRBV20-1 and TRBJ2-7, with 9 nucleotides matching TRBD1. With V trimmed by 3 bases and J by 6 bases, 9 bases remained unmatched. CDR1 and CDR2 (germline): DFQATT, SNEGSKA (reference sequence). CDR3 size: 14 residues. The CDR3 DNA follows: TGCAGTGCTAGGGTTACAGGGGGCTCCGGCGAGCAGTACTTC. This encodes CSARVTGGSGEQYF.

This chain uses TRBV10-2 with TRBJ1-2; TRBD1 aligns across 11 bases. Germline V gene data show CDR1 as WSHSY and CDR2 as SAAADI. The V segment lost 6 bases and the J segment 4 bases; nucleotides outside the gene matches: 7. CDR3 length: 15 amino acids. CDR3 amino acids: CASRAGTGGGYGYTF. CDR3 DNA sequence: TGCGCCAGCAGAGCCGGGACAGGGGGTGGCTATGGCTACACCTTC.

This clonotype appeared many times. The chain joins TRBV20-1 to TRBJ1-1, with a possible D match to TRBD1 (6 bases). The CDR3 totals 14 residues. The germline V gene encodes CDR1 DFQATT and CDR2 SNEGSKA (reference sequence). Between the trimmed V and J ends, which lost 6 bases and 5 bases, there was a span of 19 bases. CDR3: CSAQDGGALTEAFF. The CDR3 DNA sequence: TGCAGTGCCCAAGACGGGGGGGCTCTGACTGAAGCTTTCTTT.